The 27 T cell receptor beta chains reported below all come from one sample, sequenced in a study of somatic mutations in cytotoxic T cells in rheumatoid arthritis. Using immunoSEQ multiplex PCR, the repertoire was profiled, and TCRdb retains in-frame clones only, with some absent. The data show about 18,000 clones, over 70% seen once. The sample was CD8+ T cells sorted from blood. The source is a woman in her sixties or seventies in good health.

The chain carries TRBV7-9 and TRBJ2-7, with TRBD1 matching 9 bases. V shed 0 bases and J 7 bases; nucleotides not matched to a gene: 10. Germline V gene data show CDR1 as SEHNR and CDR2 as FQNEAQ (reference sequence). The CDR3 consists of 16 residues. This CDR3 is CASSLASGTGIGEQYF. CDR3 bases: TGTGCCAGCAGCTTAGCCTCCGGGACAGGGATTGGTGAGCAGTACTTC.

In this sample, this clone turned up a few times. The genes are TRBV6-4 and TRBJ2-1; 8 nucleotides align to TRBD2. V trimming: 2 bases; J trimming: 6 bases; junction bases outside the gene matches: 6. The CDR3 spans 15 residues. Germline V gene data show CDR1 as MRHNA and CDR2 as SNTAGT. The CDR3 is CASSDGTSGANEQFF. In nucleotides, the CDR3 is TGTGCCAGCAGTGACGGAACTAGCGGAGCCAATGAGCAGTTCTTC.

This clone was counted only a few times. The genes are TRBV7-9 and TRBJ2-2; D is ambiguous. The CDR3 spans 15 residues. The germline V gene has CDR1 SEHNR and CDR2 FQNEAQ (reference sequence). V shed 2 bases and J shed 3 bases, with 10 bases lying between them. The CDR3 is CASSLFRLDTGELFF. CDR3 nucleotide sequence: TGTGCCAGCAGCTTATTCCGCTTGGACACCGGGGAGCTGTTTTTT. Full variable domain (missing parts from reference TRBV7-9 and TRBJ2-2): DTGVSQNPRHKITKRGQNVTFRCDPISEHNRLYWYRQTLGQGPEFLTYFQNEAQLEKSRLLSDRFSAERPKGSFSTLEIQRTEQGDSAMYLCASSLFRLDTGELFFGEGSRLTVL.

This sequence joins TRBV27 and TRBJ2-1; TRBD2 matches 7 bases. Germline CDR1 MNHEY, CDR2 SMNVEV (reference sequence). J was trimmed by 5 bases and V by 3 bases; bases with no gene match: 4. The CDR3 loop spans 14 amino acids. The CDR3 DNA is TGTGCCAGCAGTTTCGGACTAGTAAACAATGAGCAGTTCTTC. Amino acids: CASSFGLVNNEQFF.

The V and J genes are TRBV2 and TRBJ1-1; D may be TRBD1 (6 bases). Germline loops: CDR1 SNHLY, CDR2 FYNNEI. This CDR3 contains 13 residues. Deletions cut 3 bases from V and 6 bases from J, with 11 bases between. CDR3 in DNA: TGTGCCAGCAGTGAGCACAAGGGGGCTGAAGCTTTCTTT. Amino acid sequence: CASSEHKGAEAFF.

The chain couples TRBV7-6 to TRBJ2-7; D possibly matches TRBD1 or TRBD2 (5 bases each). The V and J ends lost 3 bases and 7 bases respectively, with 19 bases between them. This CDR3 has 15 amino acids. The germline V gene encodes CDR1 SGHVS and CDR2 FNYEAQ. The CDR3 DNA follows: TGTGCCAGCAGCTTGAGTGAGGAAGGGGCGGGTGAGCAGTACTTC. This codes for CASSLSEEGAGEQYF.

CDR3: CASSSRGIDYGYTF. CDR3 in DNA: TGTGCCAGCAGCTCCAGGGGTATAGACTATGGCTACACCTTC. The chain links TRBV7-9 to TRBJ1-2; TRBD1 might be the D (6 bases). Germline values: CDR1 SEHNR, CDR2 FQNEAQ (reference sequence). CDR3 size: 14 residues. Trimming pared 4 bases from V and 3 bases from J, leaving 12 bases between.

The chain has TRBV5-5 and TRBJ1-6; maybe TRBD1 (5 bases). This CDR3 has 14 residues. Per the germline V gene, CDR1 is SGHKS and CDR2 is YYEKEE (reference sequence). V lost 4 bases and J lost 8, with 13 bases in between. In DNA, the CDR3 is TGTGCCAGCAGCGCTCAGGGTACAGATTCACCCCTCCACTTT. This translates into CASSAQGTDSPLHF.

The chain joins TRBV18 to TRBJ1-1; TRBD1 is a possible D gene (6 bases). V was trimmed by 6 bases and J by 0 bases, leaving 17 bases between them. The CDR3 extends over 16 amino acids. Germline CDR1 and CDR2: KGHSH and LQKENI. CDR3 nucleotide sequence: TGTGCCAGCTCCCCCGGGGGGGCGGACATGAACACTGAAGCTTTCTTT. Protein sequence: CASSPGGADMNTEAFF.

The rearrangement joins TRBV5-1 to TRBJ2-2; 8 positions match TRBD1. Germline V gene sequence: CDR1 SGHRS, CDR2 YFSETQ. The CDR3 spans 13 residues. The V and J ends lost 7 bases and 6 bases, in that order; junction bases with no gene match: 5. The CDR3, as DNA: TGCGCCAGCTCCCCAGGGGGCTCCGGGGAGCTGTTTTTT. Translating it yields CASSPGGSGELFF.

The gene calls are TRBV7-6 and TRBJ1-1; TRBD1 matches at 7 bases. V was pared by 5 bases and J by 6 bases, with 6 bases of the junction left unmatched. Germline lookup yields CDR1 SGHVS and CDR2 FNYEAQ. There are 13 residues in the CDR3. This CDR3 is CASSAPGQPEAFF. The CDR3 region has the DNA TGTGCCAGCAGCGCGCCGGGACAGCCTGAAGCTTTCTTT.

Within the sample, this clone is medium-sized. The V and J genes are TRBV19 and TRBJ2-5, with 10 bases identical to TRBD2. The germline CDR1 and CDR2 sequences are LNHDA and SQIVND (reference sequence). The trim removed 4 bases at V and 2 bases at J, leaving 4 bases unmatched. The CDR3 is made up of 15 amino acids. CDR3 region: CASSTTSGWQETQYF. Written as DNA, the CDR3 is TGTGCCAGTAGTACGACTAGCGGGTGGCAAGAGACCCAGTACTTC.

This CDR3 reads CASTRGGYNEQFF. For the CDR3, the DNA is TGTGCCAGCACGCGGGGGGGGTACAATGAGCAGTTCTTC. The V gene is TRBV7-9, the J gene TRBJ2-1; TRBD2 aligns across 9 bases. Germline V gives CDR1 SEHNR, CDR2 FQNEAQ (reference sequence). J lost 4 bases, V lost 7 bases, and 2 bases had no gene match. The CDR3 is 13 residues long. Based on the CDR3 plus reference TRBV7-9 and TRBJ2-1, the full variable domain is DTGVSQNPRHKITKRGQNVTFRCDPISEHNRLYWYRQTLGQGPEFLTYFQNEAQLEKSRLLSDRFSAERPKGSFSTLEIQRTEQGDSAMYLCASTRGGYNEQFFGPGTRLTVL.

The V call is TRBV5-4, the J call TRBJ1-2; TRBD1 aligns across 8 bases. The CDR3 has 15 amino acids. V was clipped by 0 bases and J by 6 bases; unmatched bases: 7. Germline CDR1 SGHNT, CDR2 YYREEE (reference sequence). As DNA, the CDR3 is TGTGCCAGCAGCTTGGATGAGGACAGGGTACATGGCTACACCTTC. Protein: CASSLDEDRVHGYTF.

By sample share, this clone is large. The chain carries TRBV4-1 and TRBJ2-7; 11 bases match TRBD2. This CDR3 is 16 amino acids long. V trimming: 2 bases; J trimming: 2 bases; junction bases outside the gene matches: 5. CDR1 and CDR2 (germline): MGHRA, YSYEKL. The CDR3 region has the DNA TGCGCCAGCAGCCAAAGAGGGACTAGCGGAGCCTACGAGCAGTACTTC. This encodes CASSQRGTSGAYEQYF.

This clone was found a few times. This sequence joins TRBV9 and TRBJ1-1; D gene unclear. Deletions cut 4 bases from V and 1 base from J, with 11 bases between. The CDR3 loop spans 14 amino acids. CDR1 is SGDLS, CDR2 YYNGEE, per germline. The CDR3 nucleotides are TGTGCCAGCAGCATCTCAGGAGGGAACACTGAAGCTTTCTTT. As protein: CASSISGGNTEAFF.

This clone occurred a few times. The rearrangement uses TRBV30 and TRBJ2-7; D unresolved. Germline loops: CDR1 GTSNPN, CDR2 SVGIG (reference sequence). The germline V and J ends were trimmed by 2 bases and 7 bases, with 12 bases remaining between them. The CDR3 runs 12 residues. CDR3 residues: CAWSPQEWEQYF. The CDR3 DNA follows: TGTGCCTGGAGTCCTCAAGAATGGGAGCAGTACTTC.

CDR3 sequence reads: CASSLSQGSYEQYF. The CDR3 DNA reads TGCGCCAGCAGCTTGTCTCAGGGAAGCTACGAGCAGTACTTC. The rearrangement uses TRBV5-1 and TRBJ2-7, with D perhaps matching TRBD1 (5 bases). The CDR3 is made up of 14 amino acids. The germline gives CDR1 SGHRS, CDR2 YFSETQ. Deletions cut 1 base from V and 3 bases from J, with 11 bases between.

The V call is TRBV6-4, the J call TRBJ2-1; 7 nucleotides line up with TRBD2. The CDR3 is 15 residues long. With V trimmed by 2 bases and J by 5 bases, 6 bases remained unmatched. Germline loops: CDR1 MRHNA, CDR2 SNTAGT. The CDR3 loop reads CASSDRASGNNEQFF. The CDR3, as DNA: TGTGCCAGCAGTGACCGGGCTAGCGGCAACAATGAGCAGTTCTTC.

The chain joins TRBV7-7 to TRBJ1-2, with D perhaps matching TRBD1 (5 bases). The V end lost 5 bases, the J end lost 0 bases, and 19 bases lay between the germline ends. Germline CDR1 is SSHAT and CDR2 is FNYEAQ (reference sequence). The CDR3 loop spans 17 amino acids. CDR3 sequence (DNA): TGTGCCAGCAGCCCGCCACCGGAAGGGGATGCTAACTATGGCTACACCTTC. It yields the protein CASSPPPEGDANYGYTF.

This clone was picked up a small number of times. The rearrangement joins TRBV2 to TRBJ2-2; tentatively, D is TRBD2 (6 bases). The CDR3 has 21 residues. Germline V gives CDR1 SNHLY, CDR2 FYNNEI. Trimming shortened V by 2 bases and J by 4 bases, and 29 bases separated the two germline ends. CDR3: CASSEKTERDSPRRGTGELFF. In DNA, the CDR3 is TGTGCCAGCAGTGAAAAGACAGAACGGGACTCACCCCGAAGGGGCACCGGGGAGCTGTTTTTT.

This clone was picked up one time. V and J are TRBV6-4 and TRBJ2-1; 8 bases agree with TRBD2. V lost 3 bases to trimming and J lost 5 bases; unmatched junction nucleotides: 6. The CDR3 has 15 residues. The germline CDR1 and CDR2 sequences are MRHNA and SNTAGT. CDR3 bases: TGTGCCAGCAGTGATAACGGGGGGGGGAACAATGAGCAGTTCTTC. Amino acids: CASSDNGGGNNEQFF.

The rearrangement uses TRBV29-1 and TRBJ2-7; D might be TRBD1 or TRBD2, each matching 5 bases. The V gene's germline CDR1 is SQVTM and CDR2 ANQGSEA. Trimming left V 3 bases short and J 0 bases short, with 12 bases between. This CDR3 has 14 residues. The CDR3 spells CSVELAGSSYEQYF. For the CDR3, the DNA is TGCAGCGTTGAGTTGGCAGGGAGCTCCTACGAGCAGTACTTC.

This chain connects TRBV7-2 to TRBJ2-7, with 14 bases fitting TRBD2. Germline values: CDR1 SGHTA, CDR2 FQGNSA. The CDR3 length is 18 residues. After removal of 5 bases from V and 6 bases from J, the junction contained 15 bases not matched to a gene. CDR3 in amino acids: CASSPRLAGGPFSSEQYF. Here the CDR3 DNA reads TGTGCCAGCAGCCCCAGACTAGCGGGGGGGCCCTTTTCTTCCGAGCAGTACTTC.

The table lists this clone with a few counts. The chain is built from TRBV7-9 and TRBJ1-1; no clear D. The CDR3 loop spans 13 amino acids. The ends were cut back, 1 base at V and 1 base at J, with 4 bases in the middle. From germline, CDR1 is SEHNR and CDR2 FQNEAQ (reference sequence). The CDR3 nucleotides read TGTGCCAGCAGCTTAGATCGGAACACTGAAGCTTTCTTT. Protein sequence: CASSLDRNTEAFF. The entire variable domain, with the rest obtained from reference TRBV7-9 and TRBJ1-1, is as follows: DTGVSQNPRHKITKRGQNVTFRCDPISEHNRLYWYRQTLGQGPEFLTYFQNEAQLEKSRLLSDRFSAERPKGSFSTLEIQRTEQGDSAMYLCASSLDRNTEAFFGQGTRLTVV.

This chain uses TRBV21-1 with TRBJ2-7; whether TRBD1, the table's D call, matches the DNA was not checked. TRBV21-1 corresponds to a pseudogene. The CDR3 is made up of 14 amino acids. CDR3 residues: CASSKGHSNDEQYF. The CDR3 DNA reads as TGTGCCAGCAGCAAGGGACACTCCAACGACGAGCAGTACTTC.

The V call is TRBV6-5, the J call TRBJ1-6; possible D gene TRBD1, 5 bases. CDR1 is MNHEY and CDR2 is SVGAGI in the germline V gene. Between the trimmed V and J ends, which lost 5 bases and 10 bases, there was a span of 15 bases. The CDR3 totals 14 residues. The CDR3 bases are TGTGCCAGCAGTCTCGGACAAGGAACATCACCCCTCCACTTT. Translation gives CASSLGQGTSPLHF.